This is a list of T cell receptor beta chains from one sample in a study of shared clonotypes between healthy human individuals. Some clones are missing from TCRdb's copy, which holds only in-frame ones; the method was immunoSEQ multiplex PCR. This table has roughly 320,000 clones, roughly 84% appearing once. The specimen was memory CD8+ T cells sorted from blood. Source of these receptors: a man aged 18 to 35 in good health. CDR3s include the opening cysteine and the closing phenylalanine or tryptophan. The D gene is left open where the match is weak.

D,J,V,CDR3,DNA
.,TRBJ2-1,TRBV6-5,CASSYSGEQFF,TGTGCCAGCAGTTACTCGGGTGAGCAGTTCTTC
TRBD1,TRBJ2-7,TRBV5-6,CASSSDGDRRPYEQYF,TGTGCCAGCAGCTCGGACGGGGACAGGCGTCCCTACGAGCAGTACTTC
TRBD1,TRBJ1-5,TRBV7-9,CASSSSRQGASDQPQHF,TGTGCCAGCAGCTCCTCACGGCAGGGGGCTTCGGATCAGCCCCAGCATTTT
.,TRBJ1-5,TRBV2,CASRASDGNQPQHF,TGTGCCAGCAGGGCTTCTGACGGCAATCAGCCCCAGCATTTT
TRBD2,TRBJ2-2,TRBV27,CASSPEGSGGFTGELFF,TGTGCCAGCAGCCCCGAGGGTAGCGGGGGGTTCACCGGGGAGCTGTTTTTT
.,TRBJ2-7,TRBV28,CASSPVGGAWEQYF,TGTGCCAGCAGTCCCGTAGGGGGGGCGTGGGAGCAGTACTTC
.,TRBJ2-6,TRBV27,CASSLVGRAGANVLTF,TGTGCCAGCAGTTTGGTGGGAAGGGCTGGGGCCAACGTCCTGACTTTC
TRBD2,TRBJ2-3,TRBV10-1,CASSEGGGDPTDTQYF,TGCGCCAGCAGTGAAGGCGGGGGGGACCCAACAGATACGCAGTATTTT
.,TRBJ2-7,TRBV7-9,CASSGGGRDGEQYF,TGTGCCAGCAGCGGAGGGGGCAGGGATGGCGAGCAGTACTTC
TRBD2,TRBJ2-1,TRBV7-6,CASSLKPSGASYNEQFF,TGTGCCAGCAGCTTAAAACCTAGCGGGGCATCCTACAATGAGCAGTTCTTC
.,TRBJ2-3,TRBV4-1,CASSFRAGTDTQYF,TGCGCCAGCAGCTTTCGCGCAGGCACAGATACGCAGTATTTT